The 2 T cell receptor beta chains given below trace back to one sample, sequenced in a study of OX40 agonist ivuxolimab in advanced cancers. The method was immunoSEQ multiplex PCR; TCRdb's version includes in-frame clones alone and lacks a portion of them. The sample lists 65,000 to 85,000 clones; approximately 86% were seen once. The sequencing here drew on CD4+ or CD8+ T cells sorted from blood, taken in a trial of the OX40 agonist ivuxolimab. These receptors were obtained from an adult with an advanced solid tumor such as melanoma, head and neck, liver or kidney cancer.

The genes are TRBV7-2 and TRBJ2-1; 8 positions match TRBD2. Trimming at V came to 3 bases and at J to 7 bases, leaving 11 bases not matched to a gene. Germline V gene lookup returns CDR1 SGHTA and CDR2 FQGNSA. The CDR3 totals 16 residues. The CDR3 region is CASSFPTGGATNEQFF. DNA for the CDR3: TGTGCCAGCAGCTTCCCAACGGGGGGGGCGACGAATGAGCAGTTCTTC. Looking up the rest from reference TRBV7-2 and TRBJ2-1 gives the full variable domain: GAGVSQSPSNKVTEKGKDVELRCDPISGHTALYWYRQSLGQGLEFLIYFQGNSAPDKSGLPSDRFSAERTGGSVSTLTIQRTQQEDSAVYLCASSFPTGGATNEQFFGPGTRLTVL.

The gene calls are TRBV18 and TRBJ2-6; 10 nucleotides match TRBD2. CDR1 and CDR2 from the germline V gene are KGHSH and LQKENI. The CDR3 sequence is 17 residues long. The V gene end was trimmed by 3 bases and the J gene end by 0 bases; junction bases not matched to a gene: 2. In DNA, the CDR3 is TGTGCCAGCTCACCCAGCGGGAGGGGCTCTGGGGCCAACGTCCTGACTTTC. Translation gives CASSPSGRGSGANVLTF.